The rows below give T cell receptor beta chains drawn from one sample of a study of CD8 T cells in Susac syndrome. TCRdb independently ran MiXCR on the immunoSEQ multiplex PCR reads; one entry per CDR3 protein. The sample lists 250,000 to 300,000 distinct CDR3 sequences, 70% to 90% occurring once. Sequenced input: CD8+ T cells from PBMCs. These receptors were taken from a human donor with multiple sclerosis. Each CDR3 is given with its conserved first and last residue. The D gene is left open where the match is weak. Not all rows give a size; the values are once, few, many and, for expanded clones, a class.

V	D	J	size	CDR3	DNA
TRBV2	TRBD1	TRBJ2-1	NA	CASSEPHFALPGQEAHEQFF	TGTGCCAGCAGTGAACCTCACTTCGCATTACCGGGACAGGAGGCACATGAGCAGTTCTTC
TRBV27	TRBD2	TRBJ2-1	NA	CASSFASGSYNEQFF	TGTGCCAGCAGTTTCGCTAGCGGGAGCTACAATGAGCAGTTCTTC
TRBV2	NA	TRBJ2-5	NA	CASRGVFGTKPETQYF	TGTGCCAGCAGGGGGGTGTTCGGGACCAAGCCAGAGACCCAGTACTTC
TRBV12-3/TRBV12-4	NA	TRBJ2-3	NA	CASSLSRRGDTQYF	TGTGCCAGCAGTTTAAGTAGGAGGGGGGATACGCAGTATTTT
TRBV2	TRBD2	TRBJ2-2	NA	CASSEAKSLAVITGELFF	TGTGCCAGCAGTGAAGCGAAATCACTAGCGGTTATCACCGGGGAGCTGTTTTTT
TRBV4-2	TRBD2	TRBJ2-7	few	CASSQSGGSSYEQYF	TGTGCCAGCAGCCAAAGCGGGGGCAGCTCCTACGAGCAGTACTTC
TRBV11-2	NA	TRBJ1-2	few	CASSPGTRADGYTF	TGTGCCAGCAGCCCCGGGACTCGGGCGGATGGCTACACCTTC
TRBV20-1	NA	TRBJ1-6	NA	CSAWSRTSSYNSPLHF	TGCAGTGCATGGTCTCGGACCAGCTCCTATAATTCACCCCTCCACTTT
TRBV7-6	NA	TRBJ2-7	NA	CASSSQDVSYEQYF	TGTGCCAGCAGCTCCCAGGACGTCTCCTACGAGCAGTACTTC
TRBV12-3/TRBV12-4	NA	TRBJ2-5	NA	CASSLFLETQYF	TGTGCCAGCAGTTTATTCTTGGAGACCCAGTACTTC
TRBV27	TRBD2	TRBJ2-7	NA	CASSPTSDHEQYF	TGTGCCAGCAGTCCCACTAGCGACCACGAGCAGTACTTC
TRBV5-1	NA	TRBJ1-3	NA	CASSLWESSGNTIYF	TGCGCCAGCAGCTTGTGGGAATCCTCTGGAAACACCATATATTTT
TRBV23-1	NA	TRBJ1-2	NA	CASSRSGYPANYGYTF	TGCGCCAGCAGTCGCTCGGGGTACCCAGCTAACTATGGCTACACCTTC
TRBV21-1	NA	TRBJ2-7	NA	CAVHDEQYF	TGTGCCGTTCATGACGAGCAGTACTTC
TRBV19	NA	TRBJ2-1	NA	CASLGGSDEQFF	TGTGCCAGTCTAGGGGGGAGTGATGAGCAGTTCTTC
TRBV6-5	TRBD2	TRBJ2-1	NA	CASSYQSFSWTSDHNEQFF	TGTGCCAGCAGTTACCAGTCCTTTAGTTGGACTAGCGACCACAATGAGCAGTTCTTC
TRBV9	NA	TRBJ1-3	NA	CASGGGDGNTIYF	TGTGCCAGCGGCGGAGGGGATGGAAACACCATATATTTT
TRBV29-1	NA	TRBJ2-2	NA	CSVKAGWESTGELFF	TGCAGCGTTAAAGCTGGCTGGGAGAGCACCGGGGAGCTGTTTTTT
TRBV9	NA	TRBJ1-2	once	CASSGGGTHYGYTF	TGTGCCAGCAGCGGAGGGGGGACACACTATGGCTACACCTTC
TRBV9	TRBD2	TRBJ2-5	few	CASSVELAEETQYF	TGTGCCAGCAGCGTAGAACTAGCGGAAGAGACCCAGTACTTC
TRBV28	TRBD2	TRBJ2-7	NA	CASSSITSGSSEQYF	TGTGCCAGCAGTTCCATAACAAGCGGGAGTAGCGAGCAGTACTTC
TRBV7-6	NA	TRBJ1-5	NA	CASSFGGFGNQPQHF	TGTGCCAGCAGCTTCGGAGGGTTCGGCAATCAGCCCCAGCATTTT
TRBV2	NA	TRBJ2-3	once	CAGNFLGQAGGDTQYF	TGTGCCGGCAACTTCCTCGGACAGGCCGGGGGCGATACGCAGTATTTT